This paragraph covers one T cell receptor beta chain sequence. Its antigen is still unknown. The data were obtained in a study of T cell responses to AZD1222 COVID-19 vaccine. The overall study: Pooled samples include second doses given at about 4 or 12 weeks.

This CDR3 region has 16 residues. V lost 5 bases and J lost 6; bases outside the gene matches: 13. Germline V gene sequence: CDR1 SGHTA, CDR2 FQGNSA. Findings and caveats of the study: When two AZD1222 doses had been given, Spike-specific TCR breadth and depth rose. Only a handful of AZD1222 recipients, six or seven in all, had baseline seropositivity. Donors skewed white British and female; clonal diversity was possibly underestimated.

Clones were read by immunoSEQ multiplex PCR, and TCRdb kept only the in-frame ones, dropping some. The table includes some 130,000 clones, approximately 90% detected once. This sequence joins TRBV7-2 and TRBJ1-1; 9 bases are a match to TRBD1. This sequence originates from an adult in good health. This specimen was peripheral blood, taken on day 0 of AZD1222 vaccination. CDR3 residues: CASSPGQGYQNSEAFF. DNA for the CDR3: TGTGCCAGCAGCCCGGGACAGGGTTATCAAAACTCTGAAGCTTTCTTT. Combining the CDR3 with reference TRBV7-2 and TRBJ1-1 gives the whole variable domain GAGVSQSPSNKVTEKGKDVELRCDPISGHTALYWYRQSLGQGLEFLIYFQGNSAPDKSGLPSDRFSAERTGGSVSTLTIQRTQQEDSAVYLCASSPGQGYQNSEAFFGQGTRLTVV.